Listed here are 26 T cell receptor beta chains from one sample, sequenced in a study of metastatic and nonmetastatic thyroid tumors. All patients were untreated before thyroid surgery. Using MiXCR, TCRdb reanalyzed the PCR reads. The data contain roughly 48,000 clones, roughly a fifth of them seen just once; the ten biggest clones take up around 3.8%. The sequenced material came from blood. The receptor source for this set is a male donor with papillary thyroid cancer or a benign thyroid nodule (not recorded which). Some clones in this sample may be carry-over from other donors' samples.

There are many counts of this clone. This CDR3 is CASSEYQGKYEQYF. CDR3 bases: TGTGCCAGCAGTGAATATCAGGGGAAATACGAGCAGTACTTC. V is TRBV25-1 and J is TRBJ2-7, with D possibly TRBD1 on 6 matching bases. The CDR3 extends over 14 amino acids. V lost 0 bases, J lost 4 bases, and 10 bases lay in between. Germline loops: CDR1 MGHDK, CDR2 SYGVNS.

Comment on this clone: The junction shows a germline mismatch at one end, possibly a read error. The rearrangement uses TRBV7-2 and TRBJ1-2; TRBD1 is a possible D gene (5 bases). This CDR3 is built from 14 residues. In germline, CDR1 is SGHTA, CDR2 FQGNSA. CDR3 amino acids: CSSSPGTDPNGYTF. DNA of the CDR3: TGTTCCAGTAGCCCGGGGACGGACCCCAACGGCTACACCTTC.

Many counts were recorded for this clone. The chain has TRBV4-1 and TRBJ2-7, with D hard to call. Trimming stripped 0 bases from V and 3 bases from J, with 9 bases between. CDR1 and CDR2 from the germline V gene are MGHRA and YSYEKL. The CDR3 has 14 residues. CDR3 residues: CASSQDYGIYEQYF. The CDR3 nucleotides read TGCGCCAGCAGCCAAGATTACGGCATCTACGAGCAGTACTTC.

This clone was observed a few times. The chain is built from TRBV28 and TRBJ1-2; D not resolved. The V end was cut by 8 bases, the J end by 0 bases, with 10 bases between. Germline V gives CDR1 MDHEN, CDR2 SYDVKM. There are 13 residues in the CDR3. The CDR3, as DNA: TGTGCCAGCTACCACCTGGCTAACTATGGCTACACCTTC. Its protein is CASYHLANYGYTF.

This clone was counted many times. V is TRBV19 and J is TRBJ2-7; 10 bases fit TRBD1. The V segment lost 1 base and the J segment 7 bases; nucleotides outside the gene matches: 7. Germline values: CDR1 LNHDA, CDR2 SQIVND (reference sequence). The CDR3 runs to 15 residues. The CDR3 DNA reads TGTGCCAGTAGTATAGGGGGACAGGGGATACGTGAGCAGTACTTC. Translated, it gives CASSIGGQGIREQYF.

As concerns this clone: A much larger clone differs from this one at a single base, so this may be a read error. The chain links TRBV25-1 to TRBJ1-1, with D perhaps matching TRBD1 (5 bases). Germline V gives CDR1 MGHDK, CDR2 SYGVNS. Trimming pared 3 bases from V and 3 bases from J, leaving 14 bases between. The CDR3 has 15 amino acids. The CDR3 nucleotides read TGTGCCAGCAGTGATCCAGGGAGCTCGGACACTGAAGCTTTCTTT. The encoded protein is CASSDPGSSDTEAFF.

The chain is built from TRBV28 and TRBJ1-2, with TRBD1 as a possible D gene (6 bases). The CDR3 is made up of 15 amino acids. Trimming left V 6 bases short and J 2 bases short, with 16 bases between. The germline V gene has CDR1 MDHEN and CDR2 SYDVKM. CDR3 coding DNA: TGTGCCAGCAGGCCCACGGACAGAGCAAACTATGGCTACACCTTC. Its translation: CASRPTDRANYGYTF.

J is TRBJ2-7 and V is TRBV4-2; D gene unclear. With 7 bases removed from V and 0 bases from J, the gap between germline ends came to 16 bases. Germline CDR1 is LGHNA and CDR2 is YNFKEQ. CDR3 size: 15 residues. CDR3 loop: CASNLGIAGSYEQYF. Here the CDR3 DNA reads TGTGCCAGCAACCTGGGAATAGCCGGCTCCTACGAGCAGTACTTC.

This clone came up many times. The CDR3 sequence is CASSRQGRMNTEAFF. Here the CDR3 DNA reads TGTGCCAGCAGTAGACAGGGGCGAATGAACACTGAAGCTTTCTTT. The chain carries TRBV6-1 and TRBJ1-1; 8 bases are a match to TRBD1. V was pared by 5 bases and J by 0 bases, with 5 bases of the junction left unmatched. The CDR3 contains 15 residues. Germline CDR1 is MNHNS and CDR2 is SASEGT.

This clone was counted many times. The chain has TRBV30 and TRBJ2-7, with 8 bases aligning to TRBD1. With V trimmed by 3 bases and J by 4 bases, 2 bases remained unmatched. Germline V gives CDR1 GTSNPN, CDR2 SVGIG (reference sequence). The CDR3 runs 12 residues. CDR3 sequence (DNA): TGTGCCTGGAGGACAGGGGCTTACGAGCAGTACTTC. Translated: CAWRTGAYEQYF.

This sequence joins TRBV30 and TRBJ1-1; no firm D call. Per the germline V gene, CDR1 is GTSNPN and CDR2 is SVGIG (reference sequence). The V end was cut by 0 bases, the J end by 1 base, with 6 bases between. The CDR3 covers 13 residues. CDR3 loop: CAWSVQWNTEAFF. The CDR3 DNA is TGTGCCTGGAGTGTACAGTGGAACACTGAAGCTTTCTTT.

CDR3 protein: CASSQEGGLAGTYEQYF. For the CDR3, the DNA is TGTGCCAGCAGCCAAGAAGGGGGACTAGCGGGGACGTACGAGCAGTACTTC. V and J are TRBV4-2 and TRBJ2-7; 13 bases line up with TRBD2. The CDR3 contains 17 residues. V lost 0 bases, J lost 4 bases, and 6 bases stayed unmatched. Germline V gene lookup returns CDR1 LGHNA and CDR2 YNFKEQ.

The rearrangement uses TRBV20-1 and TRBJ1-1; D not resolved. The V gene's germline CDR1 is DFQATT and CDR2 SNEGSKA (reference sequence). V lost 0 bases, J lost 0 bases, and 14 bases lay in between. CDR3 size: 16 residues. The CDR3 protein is CSARDPSRVLNTEAFF. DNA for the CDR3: TGCAGTGCTAGAGACCCCTCCCGGGTGTTGAACACTGAAGCTTTCTTT.

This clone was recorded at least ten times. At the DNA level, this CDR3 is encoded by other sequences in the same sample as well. DNA for the CDR3: TGCGCCAGCAGTGGAGGGGGGGGTAAAGGCCGGAATGAGCAGTTCTTC. Translated, it gives CASSGGGGKGRNEQFF. The chain is built from TRBV10-1 and TRBJ2-1, with D tentatively TRBD2 (7 bases). V dropped 4 bases and J dropped 7 bases, with 20 bases sitting between them. CDR1 WNHNN and CDR2 SYGVQD come from the germline V gene (reference sequence). This CDR3 has 16 residues.

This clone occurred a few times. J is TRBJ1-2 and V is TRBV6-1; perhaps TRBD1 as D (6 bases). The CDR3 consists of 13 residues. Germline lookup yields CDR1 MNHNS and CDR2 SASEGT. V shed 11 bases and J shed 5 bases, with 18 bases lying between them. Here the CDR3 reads CADRPTGRYGYTF. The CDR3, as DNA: TGTGCCGATCGACCGACAGGAAGATATGGCTACACCTTC.

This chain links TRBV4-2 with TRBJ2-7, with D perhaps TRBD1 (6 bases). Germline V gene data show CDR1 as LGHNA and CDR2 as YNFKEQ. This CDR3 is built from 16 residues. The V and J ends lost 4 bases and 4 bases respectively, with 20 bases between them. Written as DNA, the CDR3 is TGTGCCAGCAGCCGAGAAAGCACAGGGCGCCTATACGAGCAGTACTTC. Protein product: CASSRESTGRLYEQYF.

CDR3 in amino acids: CASSLIGREQYF. The CDR3 DNA is TGTGCCAGCAGTTTAATCGGCCGCGAGCAGTACTTC. The chain is built from TRBV27 and TRBJ2-7; no reliable D call. CDR3 length equals 12 residues. From germline, CDR1 is MNHEY and CDR2 SMNVEV (reference sequence). Trimming took off 2 bases at V and 6 bases at J, with 8 bases between the two ends.

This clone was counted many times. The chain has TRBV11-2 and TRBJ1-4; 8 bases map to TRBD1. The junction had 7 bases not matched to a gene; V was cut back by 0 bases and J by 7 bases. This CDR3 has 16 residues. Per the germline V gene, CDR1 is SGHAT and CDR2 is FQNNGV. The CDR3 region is CASSLERTGLAEKLFF. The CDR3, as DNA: TGTGCCAGCAGCTTAGAAAGGACAGGGCTCGCTGAAAAACTGTTTTTT.

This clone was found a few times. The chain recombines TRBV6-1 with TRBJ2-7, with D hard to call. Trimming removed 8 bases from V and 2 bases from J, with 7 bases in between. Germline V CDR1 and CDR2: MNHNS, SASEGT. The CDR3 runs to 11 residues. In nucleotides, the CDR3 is TGTGCCAGCGCAGATGCCTACGAGCAGTACTTC. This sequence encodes CASADAYEQYF.

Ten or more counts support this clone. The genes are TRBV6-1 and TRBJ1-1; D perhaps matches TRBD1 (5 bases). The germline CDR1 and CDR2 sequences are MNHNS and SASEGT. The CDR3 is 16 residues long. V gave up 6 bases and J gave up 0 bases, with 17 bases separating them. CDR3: CASRGTPTGMNTEAFF. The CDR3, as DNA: TGTGCCAGCAGGGGGACTCCTACCGGGATGAACACTGAAGCTTTCTTT.

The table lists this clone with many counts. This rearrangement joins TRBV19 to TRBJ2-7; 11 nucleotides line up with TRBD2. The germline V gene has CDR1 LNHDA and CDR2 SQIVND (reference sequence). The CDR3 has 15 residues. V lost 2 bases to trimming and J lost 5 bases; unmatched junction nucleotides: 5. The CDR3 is CASSITSGSSHEQYF. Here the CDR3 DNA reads TGTGCCAGTAGTATAACTAGCGGGAGCTCTCACGAGCAGTACTTC.

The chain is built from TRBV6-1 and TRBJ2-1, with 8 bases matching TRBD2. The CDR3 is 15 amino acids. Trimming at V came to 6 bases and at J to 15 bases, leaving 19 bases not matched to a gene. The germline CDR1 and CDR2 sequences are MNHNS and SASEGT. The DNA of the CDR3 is TGTGCCAGCAGACCCCCCGGGACTAGTATCTCGCAGGGGTTCTTC. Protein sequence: CASRPPGTSISQGFF.

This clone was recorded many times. CDR3 region: CASLGGSNQPQHF. In DNA, the CDR3 is TGTGCCAGCTTAGGTGGAAGCAATCAGCCCCAGCATTTT. The rearrangement joins TRBV6-1 to TRBJ1-5; D unclear. V lost 8 bases, J lost 1 base, and 9 bases lay in between. This CDR3 spans 13 amino acids. Germline V gene lookup returns CDR1 MNHNS and CDR2 SASEGT.

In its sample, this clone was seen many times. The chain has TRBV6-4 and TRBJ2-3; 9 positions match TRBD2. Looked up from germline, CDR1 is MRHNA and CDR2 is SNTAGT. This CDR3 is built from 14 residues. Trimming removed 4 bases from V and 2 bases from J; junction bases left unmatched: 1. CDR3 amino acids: CASSGGGATDTQYF. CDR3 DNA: TGTGCCAGCAGTGGCGGGGGGGCCACAGATACGCAGTATTTT.

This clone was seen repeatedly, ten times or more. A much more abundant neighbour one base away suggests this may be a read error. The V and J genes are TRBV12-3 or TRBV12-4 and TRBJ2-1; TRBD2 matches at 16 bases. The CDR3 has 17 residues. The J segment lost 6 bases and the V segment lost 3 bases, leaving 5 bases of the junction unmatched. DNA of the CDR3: TGTGCCAGCAGTTTCTTGGGACTAGCGGGAGGGACCAATGAGCAGTTCTTC. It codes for CASSFLGLAGGTNEQFF.

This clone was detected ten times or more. The CDR3 loop reads CASSWGQGAWETQYF. CDR3 nucleotide sequence: TGTGCCAGCAGCTGGGGACAGGGGGCTTGGGAGACCCAGTACTTC. This chain links TRBV7-3 with TRBJ2-5; 12 nucleotides match TRBD1. This CDR3 is built from 15 residues. Germline lookup yields CDR1 SGHTA and CDR2 FQGTGA. V was clipped by 4 bases and J by 5 bases; unmatched bases: 5.